A single sample gave rise to the 15 T cell receptor beta chains below, sequenced in a study of siplizumab effects on memory and regulatory T cells. Using immunoSEQ multiplex PCR, the repertoire was profiled, and TCRdb retains in-frame clones only, with some absent. The table has some 97,000 clones, approximately 94% seen once. The source material was non-Treg CD4+ T cells sorted from blood. These TCRs come from a human donor in good health.

This chain links TRBV19 with TRBJ2-2, with TRBD1 identical over 7 bases. The CDR3 spans 18 residues. Losses at the gene ends were 3 bases for V and 1 base for J; bases not matched to a gene: 11. CDR1 and CDR2 (germline): LNHDA, SQIVND (reference sequence). Written as DNA, the CDR3 is TGTGCCAGTAGTATTCCATTCCGGACAGGAAAGAACACCGGGGAGCTGTTTTTT. It codes for CASSIPFRTGKNTGELFF. The whole variable domain, remainder taken from reference TRBV19 and TRBJ2-2, is DGGITQSPKYLFRKEGQNVTLSCEQNLNHDAMYWYRQDPGQGLRLIYYSQIVNDFQKGDIAEGYSVSREKKESFPLTVTSAQKNPTAFYLCASSIPFRTGKNTGELFFGEGSRLTVL.

This chain links TRBV19 with TRBJ2-3, with TRBD2 identical over 14 bases. There are 16 residues in the CDR3. Losses at the gene ends were 3 bases for V and 7 bases for J; bases not matched to a gene: 6. The germline V gene has CDR1 LNHDA and CDR2 SQIVND (reference sequence). CDR3 bases: TGTGCCAGTAGTATGGGACTAGCGGGAGTCTCCCATACGCAGTATTTT. Protein sequence: CASSMGLAGVSHTQYF.

This clone was seen only once. This chain joins TRBV7-8 and TRBJ2-5; the D is unclear. The ends were cut back, 5 bases at V and 2 bases at J, with 12 bases in the middle. This CDR3 contains 14 residues. Germline assignment: CDR1 SGHVS and CDR2 FQNEAQ. CDR3 sequence reads: CASSPRTLQETQYF. CDR3 nucleotide sequence: TGTGCCAGCAGCCCAAGGACGCTACAAGAGACCCAGTACTTC.

The rearrangement joins TRBV6-6 to TRBJ2-3; 7 bases line up with TRBD2. The germline V gene has CDR1 MNHNY and CDR2 SVGAGI (reference sequence). There are 15 residues in the CDR3. V lost 5 bases to trimming and J lost 3 bases; unmatched junction nucleotides: 8. CDR3 sequence: CASSQLAETTDTQYF. The CDR3 DNA reads as TGTGCCAGCAGTCAGCTAGCGGAAACTACAGATACGCAGTATTTT.

V and J are TRBV5-4 and TRBJ2-1; D is unresolved. This CDR3 comprises 13 residues. Between the trimmed V and J ends, which lost 9 bases and 4 bases, there was a span of 14 bases. The germline V gene has CDR1 SGHNT and CDR2 YYREEE (reference sequence). The chain's CDR3 is CANHDGRYNEQFF. The DNA of the CDR3 is TGTGCCAATCATGATGGGCGATACAATGAGCAGTTCTTC.

This rearrangement joins TRBV30 to TRBJ2-5, with D maybe TRBD2 (5 bases). V dropped 4 bases and J dropped 4 bases, with 10 bases sitting between them. The germline gives CDR1 GTSNPN, CDR2 SVGIG (reference sequence). The CDR3 covers 12 residues. Here the CDR3 DNA reads TGTGCCTGGAATCCAGGAGGAGAGACCCAGTACTTC. Encoded protein: CAWNPGGETQYF.

The chain joins TRBV4-1 to TRBJ2-7; TRBD2 aligns across 11 bases. J lost 2 bases, V lost 1 base, and 13 bases had no gene match. CDR3 size: 19 residues. CDR1 is MGHRA and CDR2 is YSYEKL in the germline V gene. CDR3 sequence (DNA): TGCGCCAGCAGCCAAGGGCGGGCTAGCGGGAGGATTGGCGCCTACGAGCAGTACTTC. The encoded protein is CASSQGRASGRIGAYEQYF.

This rearrangement joins TRBV5-1 to TRBJ2-1, with TRBD2 identical over 12 bases. V was pared by 2 bases and J by 10 bases, with 7 bases of the junction left unmatched. The germline gives CDR1 SGHRS, CDR2 YFSETQ. This CDR3 region has 15 residues. CDR3: CASSLSSGRASEQFF. The CDR3 nucleotides are TGCGCCAGCAGCTTATCTAGCGGGAGGGCCAGCGAGCAGTTCTTC.

The gene calls are TRBV28 and TRBJ2-7; tentative D call: TRBD1 (6 bases). The germline V and J ends were trimmed by 7 bases and 2 bases, with 9 bases remaining between them. CDR1 and CDR2 (germline): MDHEN, SYDVKM. This CDR3 spans 12 amino acids. The CDR3 bases are TGTGCCAGCAAGTCAGGGGCCTACGAGCAGTACTTC. Translated: CASKSGAYEQYF.

The rearrangement joins TRBV28 to TRBJ1-2; no clear D. With 6 bases removed from V and 0 bases from J, the gap between germline ends came to 17 bases. This CDR3 spans 16 amino acids. Per germline, CDR1 MDHEN and CDR2 SYDVKM. The DNA for the CDR3 is TGTGCCAGCAGAAAATCATCAGGCCCTTCTAACTATGGCTACACCTTC. This encodes CASRKSSGPSNYGYTF.

The DNA for the CDR3 is TGTGCCTGGAGCGTCAACGCCAGGGTTGGTGGCTACACCTTC. It is translated as CAWSVNARVGGYTF. The V gene is TRBV30, the J gene TRBJ1-2, with a tentative D call TRBD1 (5 bases). CDR1 GTSNPN and CDR2 SVGIG come from the germline V gene (reference sequence). The V gene lost 3 bases and the J gene lost 7 bases, with 18 bases spanning the gap. The length of the CDR3 is 14 residues.

This clone was recorded only once. V is TRBV18 and J is TRBJ2-1; TRBD2 agrees at 8 bases. The ends lost 6 bases at V and 7 bases at J; junction bases unmatched: 8. Per germline, CDR1 KGHSH and CDR2 LQKENI. The CDR3 spans 14 residues. CDR3 nucleotides: TGTGCCAGCTCTTCCGACGGGAGGGCTAATGAGCAGTTCTTC. It codes for CASSSDGRANEQFF.

This clone was counted a single time. The chain employs TRBV7-9 and TRBJ2-7; 7 bases match TRBD2. V was pared by 3 bases and J by 0 bases, with 2 bases of the junction left unmatched. CDR3 size: 14 residues. Germline lookup yields CDR1 SEHNR and CDR2 FQNEAQ (reference sequence). The DNA for the CDR3 is TGTGCCAGCAGCTTCGGCGGGAGCTCCTACGAGCAGTACTTC. Its protein product is CASSFGGSSYEQYF.

The chain is built from TRBV4-2 and TRBJ2-7; the D gene is possibly TRBD2 (6 bases). Trimming removed 1 base at V and 0 bases at J, with 13 bases between. The CDR3 is 16 amino acids. Germline assignment: CDR1 LGHNA and CDR2 YNFKEQ. The CDR3 is CASSQVLGGNSYEQYF. DNA for the CDR3: TGTGCCAGCAGCCAAGTATTGGGCGGGAACTCCTACGAGCAGTACTTC.

The V call is TRBV18, the J call TRBJ2-7; no clear D. Germline CDR1 and CDR2: KGHSH and LQKENI. The V and J ends lost 3 bases and 0 bases respectively, with 15 bases between them. The CDR3 is made up of 16 amino acids. This CDR3 reads CASSPSFPVSSYEQYF. The CDR3 nucleotides read TGTGCCAGCTCACCCTCATTTCCTGTGAGCTCCTACGAGCAGTACTTC.